One and the same sample provided the 10 T cell receptor beta chains below, sequenced in a study of neurological immune-mediated disorders. Via MiXCR, TCRdb re-called the 5' RACE reads, giving one row per CDR3 protein. The sample records about 62,000 distinct CDR3 sequences, around 3.8% being singletons. Input material: PBMCs. Receptors were obtained from a woman in her fifties or sixties with multiple sclerosis.

In this sample, this clonotype turned up many times. The chain couples TRBV12-3 or TRBV12-4 to TRBJ1-3; D remains ambiguous. This CDR3 comprises 14 residues. The germline V and J ends were trimmed by 8 bases and 0 bases, with 11 bases remaining between them. The CDR3: CASGEGDSGNTIYF. CDR3 sequence (DNA): TGTGCCAGCGGGGAGGGAGACTCTGGAAACACCATATATTTT.

On this clonotype itself: A read error is likely, as this CDR3 ends without the conserved phenylalanine or tryptophan. The chain employs TRBV7-6 and TRBJ1-5; 8 positions agree with TRBD1. The CDR3 runs to 11 residues. Germline loops: CDR1 SGHVS, CDR2 FNYEAQ. The CDR3 DNA sequence: TGTGGGGACAGGAACAATCAGCCCCAGCATAAT. Its translation: CGDRNNQPQHN.

This clonotype was seen at least ten times. V and J are TRBV7-9 and TRBJ1-2; 7 bases match TRBD1. Losses at the gene ends were 5 bases for V and 6 bases for J; bases not matched to a gene: 3. CDR1 is SEHNR, CDR2 FQNEAQ, per germline (reference sequence). The CDR3 length is 12 residues. The CDR3 DNA is TGTGCCAGCAGCGGGACAGTTGATGGCTACACCTTC. It translates to CASSGTVDGYTF.

At least ten counts were recorded for this clonotype. The V call is TRBV10-3, the J call TRBJ2-5, with TRBD2 matching 7 bases. CDR3 length: 14 amino acids. Germline V CDR1 and CDR2: ENHRY, SYGVKD. The ends lost 6 bases at V and 5 bases at J; junction bases unmatched: 9. The CDR3, as DNA: TGTGCCATCAGACCGGGGGGACGTACGGAGACCCAGTACTTC. Translated, it gives CAIRPGGRTETQYF.

This clonotype came up many times. V and J are TRBV20-1 and TRBJ1-1; 9 nucleotides agree with TRBD1. Trimming took 3 bases from V and 4 from J; bases not matched to a gene: 6. The germline gives CDR1 DFQATT, CDR2 SNEGSKA (reference sequence). The CDR3 runs to 14 residues. This chain's CDR3 is CSARLTGGSTEAFF. The DNA for the CDR3 is TGCAGTGCTAGGCTGACAGGGGGGTCCACTGAAGCTTTCTTT.

The chain employs TRBV6-4 and TRBJ2-7; 9 nucleotides align to TRBD2. V lost 5 bases and J lost 0; bases outside the gene matches: 8. Per the germline V gene, CDR1 is MRHNA and CDR2 is SNTAGT. This CDR3 is 16 amino acids long. In DNA, the CDR3 is TGTGCCAGCAGTCCCCTAGCGACTAGCGGCTCCTACGAGCAGTACTTC. Encoded protein: CASSPLATSGSYEQYF.

In this sample, this clonotype turned up many times. V and J are TRBV6-2 or TRBV6-3 and TRBJ2-5, with a weak D call TRBD1 (6 bases). Germline CDR1 reads MNHEY; CDR2 reads SVGEGT. V was cut by 2 bases and J by 2 bases, with 12 bases left in between. CDR3 length equals 15 residues. The CDR3 DNA is TGTGCCAGCAGTTACAGGGGACACCGACAAGAGACCCAGTACTTC. Translating gives CASSYRGHRQETQYF.

This clonotype was found many times. The chain combines TRBV25-1 with TRBJ1-4; D call uncertain. Trimming stripped 2 bases from V and 7 bases from J, with 11 bases between. Germline CDR1 and CDR2: MGHDK and SYGVNS. The CDR3 length is 14 residues. This chain's CDR3 is CASSENVGLEKLFF. CDR3 sequence (DNA): TGTGCCAGCAGTGAAAACGTGGGTCTTGAAAAACTGTTTTTT.

This clonotype has a single count. A read error may be the cause here, since a much bigger clone is one base away. CDR3 coding DNA: TGTGTCAGCAGCTTAGCGTCAGGGAGGGTTCAGCCCCAGCATTTT. It specifies CVSSLASGRVQPQHF. The chain is built from TRBV7-2 and TRBJ1-5; perhaps TRBD1 as D (5 bases). The CDR3 is made up of 15 amino acids. Germline V CDR1 and CDR2: SGHTA, FQGNSA.

This clonotype was picked up many times. The chain recombines TRBV10-2 with TRBJ1-2; TRBD1 is a possible D gene (6 bases). Germline CDR1 reads WSHSY; CDR2 reads SAAADI. V lost 2 bases to trimming and J lost 4 bases, with 11 bases between them. The CDR3 extends over 14 amino acids. CDR3 amino acids: CASSEGDILYGYTF. The CDR3 DNA follows: TGCGCCAGCAGTGAGGGGGACATACTCTATGGCTACACCTTC.